This T cell receptor (beta chain) was sequenced during a study of T cell repertoires in cytomegalovirus infection. The wider study: From public TCR beta signatures came an indication of both CMV infection and matching HLA type.

One entry per CDR3 protein, called by TCRdb with MiXCR from the reads. The data contain 650,000 to 900,000 distinct CDR3 sequences, about 28% of them seen just once; the ten biggest clones take up roughly 14%. This clonotype was seen a few times. Its specificity is not known. In germline, CDR1 is SNHLY, CDR2 FYNNEI. The length of the CDR3 is 14 residues. Trimming pared 1 base from V and 1 base from J, leaving 7 bases between. The receptor was isolated from a human donor in good health (CMV status not recorded). Some clones in this sample may be carry-over from other donors' samples. This material consisted of cultured CD8+ T cells from PBMCs, taken from culture after CMV antigen stimulation. The V call is TRBV2, the J call TRBJ1-1; TRBD1 is a possible D gene (6 bases). CDR3: CASSEETGNTEAFF. The CDR3 nucleotides read TGTGCCAGCAGTGAAGAGACAGGGAACACTGAAGCTTTCTTT.